These 4 T cell receptor beta chains came from one sample sequenced in a study of T cells expressing NK-cell markers. TCRdb reanalyzed the 5' RACE reads, giving one entry per CDR3 protein sequence and no DNA. The sample has hundreds of thousands of distinct CDR3 sequences; the top ten hold 4% to 4.5%. Material: blood T cells: a sorted CD56 or NKG2C T cell subset, CD4+ or CD8+ T cells, or bulk PBMC T cells (not recorded which). The receptors derive from a woman between 18 and 70 years old in good health.

V gene TRBV6-5 combines with J gene TRBJ2-2; TCRdb indicates TRBD1, and absent DNA this call remains unverified. This CDR3 region has 15 residues. Germline CDR1 MNHEY, CDR2 SVGAGI. The CDR3 reads CASSYTGTVTGELFF.

This rearrangement joins TRBV10-2 to TRBJ2-3; the TCRdb D gene call, TRBD1, has no DNA to confirm it. The CDR3 has 15 residues. Germline CDR1 and CDR2: WSHSY and SAAADI. CDR3 amino acids: CASARAAGGTDTQYF.

This chain uses TRBV28 with TRBJ2-7; TCRdb picks TRBD1, but there is no DNA to check that call. The CDR3 sequence is 12 residues long. Per germline, CDR1 MDHEN and CDR2 SYDVKM. CDR3 loop: CASKSPRYEQYF.

J is TRBJ2-7 and V is TRBV7-2; without DNA, the TCRdb call of TRBD1 cannot be checked. The germline gives CDR1 SGHTA, CDR2 FQGNSA. CDR3 length: 14 residues. The CDR3 is CASSPRQGDYEQYF.